This T cell receptor (beta chain) was captured by sequencing in a study of blood T cell repertoires in COVID-19. About the research overall: Donors in the United States, Italy and Spain gave samples during acute or convalescent COVID-19. PBMCs, B-cell-depleted T cells, or T cells were the source of the cDNA or gDNA that made up the material.

Per the study methods: Quantification of nucleated cells was approximated via reference gene primer amplification. Assay: immunoSEQ multiplex PCR; the TCRdb copy retains only in-frame clones and omits some. The V and J calls and clone size are taken from that table; D and trimming were inferred from the DNA. This repertoire shows nearly 95,000 clones, roughly 84% found once; its top ten account for around 5.3%. This receptor was identified in a woman of 80 years or more with acute or convalescent COVID-19. The specimen sequenced was peripheral blood.

The CDR3 loop reads CASSQGGQRVGAFF. The CDR3 DNA is TGTGCCAGCAGCCAAGGAGGCCAGAGAGTGGGAGCTTTCTTT. V is TRBV3-1 (or the pseudogene TRBV3-2) and J is TRBJ1-1; the D is unclear. The CDR3 loop spans 14 amino acids. Trimming took off 1 base at V and 10 bases at J, with 16 bases between the two ends. CDR1 LGHDT and CDR2 YNNKEL come from the germline V gene (reference sequence).